This record concerns one TCR beta chain sequence. This specimen belongs to a study of low-dose radiotherapy and immunotherapy resistance in tumors. Whole-study context: With 1 Gy per fraction every two weeks, Cohort 2 accumulated 13 Gy across 26 weeks. The study administered intravenous cyclophosphamide at 200 mg/m2 every two weeks, one day ahead of radiation and immunotherapy.

Gene-specific TRAV and TRBV primers were used for first-strand cDNA, covering alpha and beta chains. TCR amplification involved about 20 PCR cycles with a constant-region primer and V-primer adapter. MiXCR, run by TCRdb on the reads, gives a single entry per CDR3 protein. The sample consists of 64,000 or so distinct CDR3 sequences, around 30% of them appearing once. The V end lost 5 bases, the J end lost 7 bases, and 15 bases lay between the germline ends. Germline loops: CDR1 MNHEY, CDR2 SVGAGI. This CDR3 contains 14 residues. The sample's time point: before trial treatment. Donors were treated with nivolumab, ipilimumab, aspirin, and low-dose cyclophosphamide and radiotherapy. Eligible patients bore advanced solid tumors devoid of tumor-infiltrating lymphocytes.

The specimen was PBMCs, collected before treatment. This chain joins TRBV6-5 and TRBJ2-1; D remains unclear. The sequence derives from a female donor with ovarian cancer. This chain's CDR3 is CASSMSTAWNEQFF. The CDR3 bases are TGTGCCAGCAGTATGTCGACCGCGTGGAATGAGCAGTTCTTC.